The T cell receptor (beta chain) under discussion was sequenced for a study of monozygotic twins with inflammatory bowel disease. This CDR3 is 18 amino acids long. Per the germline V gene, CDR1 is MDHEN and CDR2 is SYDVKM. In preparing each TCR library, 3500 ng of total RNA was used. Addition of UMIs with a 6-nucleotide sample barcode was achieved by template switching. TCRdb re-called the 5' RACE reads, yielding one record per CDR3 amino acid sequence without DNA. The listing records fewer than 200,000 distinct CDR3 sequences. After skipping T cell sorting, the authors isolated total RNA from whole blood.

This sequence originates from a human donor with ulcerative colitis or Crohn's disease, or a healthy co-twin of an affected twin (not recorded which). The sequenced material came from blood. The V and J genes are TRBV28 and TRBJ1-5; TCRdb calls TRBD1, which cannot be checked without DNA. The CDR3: CASRLSTGGRYSNQPQHF.